The 19 T cell receptor beta chains below come from one sample, sequenced in a study of blood T cells in healthy people across ages. PCR was performed a second time for about 7 to 11 cycles using a sample-barcoded 5' primer and a J-beta primer mix. TCRdb reanalysed the 5' RACE reads using MiXCR and keeps one entry per CDR3 protein. This table has about 720,000 distinct CDR3 sequences, 25% appearing once. Separately, the same data were catalogued under a study of T cells of mothers and their children.

The specimen was blood. The receptor source for this set is a boy under 18 in good health.

This chain connects TRBV29-1 to TRBJ2-2; D ambiguous. The length of the CDR3 is 13 residues. V dropped 1 base and J dropped 5 bases, with 8 bases sitting between them. Germline V gene sequence: CDR1 SQVTM, CDR2 ANQGSEA. The CDR3 DNA is TGCAGCGTTGAAGGGTGGGCGACCGGGGAGCTGTTTTTT. Encoded protein: CSVEGWATGELFF.

This rearrangement joins TRBV5-1 to TRBJ2-5; TRBD2 agrees at 15 bases. The CDR3 sequence is 16 residues long. With V trimmed by 3 bases and J by 5 bases, 5 bases remained unmatched. Per germline, CDR1 SGHRS and CDR2 YFSETQ. CDR3 protein: CASSWTSGGAVETQYF. The CDR3 DNA sequence: TGCGCCAGCAGCTGGACTAGCGGGGGGGCCGTCGAGACCCAGTACTTC.

The gene calls are TRBV25-1 and TRBJ1-2; D is uncertain. The germline CDR1 and CDR2 sequences are MGHDK and SYGVNS. V shed 5 bases and J shed 6 bases, with 13 bases lying between them. The CDR3 is 13 residues long. CDR3 residues: CASSYGSLHGYTF. CDR3 in DNA: TGTGCCAGCAGTTATGGCAGCCTCCATGGCTACACCTTC.

J is TRBJ2-5 and V is TRBV3-1, with TRBD1 matching over 8 bases. The J segment lost 1 base and the V segment lost 4 bases, leaving 5 bases of the junction unmatched. Germline V gene data show CDR1 as LGHDT and CDR2 as YNNKEL (reference sequence). The CDR3 covers 15 residues. CDR3 coding DNA: TGTGCCAGCAGCCTTCCCGGGACAGGCCAAGAGACCCAGTACTTC. Protein: CASSLPGTGQETQYF.

The V and J genes are TRBV7-9 and TRBJ2-5, with 7 bases aligning to TRBD1. The CDR3 is 16 residues long. The V segment lost 5 bases and the J segment 2 bases; nucleotides outside the gene matches: 11. Germline lookup yields CDR1 SEHNR and CDR2 FQNEAQ (reference sequence). In nucleotides, the CDR3 is TGTGCCAGCAGCGTAGAGGGGGACAGAAAACAAGAGACCCAGTACTTC. Amino acid sequence: CASSVEGDRKQETQYF.

V gene TRBV5-4 combines with J gene TRBJ2-1, with D tentatively TRBD2 (5 bases). V was shortened by 3 bases and J by 7 bases, with 11 bases between the two germline ends. This CDR3 spans 13 amino acids. Germline CDR1 reads SGHNT; CDR2 reads YYREEE (reference sequence). CDR3 sequence reads: CASSSLPGNEQFF. The CDR3, as DNA: TGTGCCAGCAGCTCCCTGCCGGGAAATGAGCAGTTCTTC.

This clonotype was counted only a few times. The chain links TRBV18 to TRBJ2-1, with D unresolved. Trimming stripped 2 bases from V and 9 bases from J, with 17 bases between. Germline CDR1 KGHSH, CDR2 LQKENI. The CDR3 covers 15 residues. CDR3 nucleotides: TGTGCCAGCTCACCAGACACCGTAACTCTCAGTGAGCAGTTCTTC. Translation gives CASSPDTVTLSEQFF.

The chain links TRBV11-2 to TRBJ2-1, with D possibly TRBD1 on 5 matching bases. With 3 bases removed from V and 0 bases from J, the gap between germline ends came to 9 bases. The CDR3 runs 15 residues. Germline loops: CDR1 SGHAT, CDR2 FQNNGV. The CDR3 here is CASSFYRSSYNEQFF. The CDR3 DNA reads TGTGCCAGCAGCTTTTACAGGAGCTCCTACAATGAGCAGTTCTTC.

Here the CDR3 DNA reads TGCAGTGCTAGGGACCTCCTAGCGGGGGAGACCTACGAGCAGTACTTC. Its protein is CSARDLLAGETYEQYF. The genes are TRBV20-1 and TRBJ2-7, with TRBD2 identical over 10 bases. This CDR3 contains 16 residues. V trimming: 3 bases; J trimming: 2 bases; junction bases outside the gene matches: 10. Germline assignment: CDR1 DFQATT and CDR2 SNEGSKA (reference sequence).

As concerns this clonotype: The junction and the germline gene differ at one end; a read error may be behind it. The chain recombines TRBV11-3 with TRBJ2-7; the D is unclear. The V gene's germline CDR1 is SGHNT and CDR2 YENEEA. The CDR3 runs to 14 residues. The CDR3 loop reads CASSSGRPNYGQYF. The CDR3 DNA reads as TGTGCCAGCAGCTCCGGTCGACCCAACTACGGGCAGTACTTC.

This clonotype was detected a few times. V gene TRBV5-5 combines with J gene TRBJ2-7, with 8 bases fitting TRBD1. The CDR3 is 16 amino acids. Per the germline V gene, CDR1 is SGHKS and CDR2 is YYEKEE (reference sequence). V was clipped by 4 bases and J by 4 bases; unmatched bases: 13. CDR3 bases: TGTGCCAGCAGCGAGGAACCCGGGACAGGATTTTACGAGCAGTACTTC. Protein sequence: CASSEEPGTGFYEQYF.

The chain joins TRBV29-1 to TRBJ2-1, with 8 nucleotides matching TRBD2. The length of the CDR3 is 15 residues. V was clipped by 2 bases and J by 7 bases; unmatched bases: 10. Germline-derived CDR1 and CDR2 are SQVTM and ANQGSEA. DNA of the CDR3: TGCAGCGTTGAATGGTGGGAGCGGGGGAGTAATGAGCAGTTCTTC. Amino acid sequence: CSVEWWERGSNEQFF.

This chain uses TRBV7-2 with TRBJ2-5, with a possible D match to TRBD2 (5 bases). Trimming shortened V by 1 base and J by 9 bases, and 15 bases separated the two germline ends. Germline CDR1 reads SGHTA; CDR2 reads FQGNSA. The CDR3 consists of 14 residues. CDR3 sequence reads: CASSLGPSSQSQYF. Written as DNA, the CDR3 is TGTGCCAGCAGCTTAGGGCCTAGCTCTCAATCCCAGTACTTC.

This clonotype has only a few counts. The rearrangement uses TRBV6-5 and TRBJ2-2; D possibly corresponds to TRBD2 (5 bases). V lost 0 bases and J 1 base, leaving 15 bases between the germline ends. The germline V gene has CDR1 MNHEY and CDR2 SVGAGI. The CDR3 spans 18 residues. CDR3 amino acids: CASSYSTGWWGNTGELFF. In nucleotides, the CDR3 is TGTGCCAGCAGTTACTCCACGGGGTGGTGGGGGAACACCGGGGAGCTGTTTTTT.

The sample holds a few counts of this clonotype. The rearrangement uses TRBV7-2 and TRBJ2-1; 9 bases agree with TRBD1. From germline, CDR1 is SGHTA and CDR2 FQGNSA. The CDR3 consists of 18 residues. J was trimmed by 1 base and V by 1 base; bases with no gene match: 8. CDR3 nucleotide sequence: TGTGCCAGCAGCTTAGGGACCGGACAGGGGAAGTCCTACAATGAGCAGTTCTTC. Its protein is CASSLGTGQGKSYNEQFF.

The V gene is TRBV3-1, the J gene TRBJ2-7; D may be TRBD2 (6 bases). This CDR3 contains 16 residues. Germline V lookup: CDR1 LGHDT, CDR2 YNNKEL (reference sequence). Trimming took 0 bases from V and 0 from J, leaving 12 bases between them. The CDR3 DNA reads TGTGCCAGCAGCCAAGATGGCGGGATCTTCTCCTACGAGCAGTACTTC. Translation gives CASSQDGGIFSYEQYF.

The chain employs TRBV28 and TRBJ2-7; no definite D call. This CDR3 comprises 14 residues. V was clipped by 5 bases and J by 4 bases, with 15 bases between them. Germline V gene sequence: CDR1 MDHEN, CDR2 SYDVKM. Here the CDR3 reads CASSPPVRGYEQYF. The CDR3 nucleotides are TGTGCCAGCAGTCCCCCCGTCAGAGGTTACGAGCAGTACTTC. The full variable domain, rest sourced from reference TRBV28 and TRBJ2-7, is DVKVTQSSRYLVKRTGEKVFLECVQDMDHENMFWYRQDPGLGLRLIYFSYDVKMKEKGDIPEGYSVSREKKERFSLILESASTNQTSMYLCASSPPVRGYEQYFGPGTRLTVT.

This clonotype turned up a few times. This chain links TRBV4-1 with TRBJ2-2, with D perhaps TRBD2 (5 bases). V lost 0 bases and J lost 1, with 12 bases in between. The CDR3 sequence is 17 residues long. Germline lookup yields CDR1 MGHRA and CDR2 YSYEKL. The CDR3 DNA reads as TGCGCCAGCAGCCAAGAGCCTGGACTTATGAACACCGGGGAGCTGTTTTTT. This sequence encodes CASSQEPGLMNTGELFF.

The chain combines TRBV11-2 with TRBJ1-1; tentative D call: TRBD1 (6 bases). From germline, CDR1 is SGHAT and CDR2 FQNNGV. Trimming shortened V by 5 bases and J by 0 bases, and 16 bases separated the two germline ends. This CDR3 is built from 16 residues. CDR3 residues: CASSPPGASMNTEAFF. For the CDR3, the DNA is TGTGCCAGCAGCCCCCCGGGGGCAAGCATGAACACTGAAGCTTTCTTT.